What follows describes a single T cell receptor beta chain. Its target is not known. Repertoires were generated with immunoSEQ multiplex PCR, while TCRdb's copy carries only in-frame clones and drops some. The repertoire holds more than 150,000 clones, 88% seen once, with under 3% in the top ten. The sample is drawn from a study of cytomegalovirus exposure and HLA in healthy donors. The V gene's germline CDR1 is LNHDA and CDR2 SQIVND (reference sequence). The germline V and J ends were trimmed by 4 bases and 3 bases, with 15 bases remaining between them. This CDR3 spans 15 amino acids. The study, taken as a whole, reports: Listed as cytomegalovirus-associated were 170 or so TCR beta chains. For cytomegalovirus status, the classifier reportedly gave diagnoses with high specificity and sensitivity. The TCR clusters that emerged in the first cohort tended, a later analysis found, to co-occur in the 120 or so validation repertoires.

Input material: PBMCs. The chain carries TRBV19 and TRBJ1-1; tentative D call: TRBD1 (6 bases). This clonotype was obtained from a man aged 18 to 29 in good health and CMV-seronegative. The CDR3 sequence is CASSNRVTMDTEAFF. In DNA form, the CDR3 reads TGTGCCAGTAGTAACAGGGTGACAATGGACACTGAAGCTTTCTTT.